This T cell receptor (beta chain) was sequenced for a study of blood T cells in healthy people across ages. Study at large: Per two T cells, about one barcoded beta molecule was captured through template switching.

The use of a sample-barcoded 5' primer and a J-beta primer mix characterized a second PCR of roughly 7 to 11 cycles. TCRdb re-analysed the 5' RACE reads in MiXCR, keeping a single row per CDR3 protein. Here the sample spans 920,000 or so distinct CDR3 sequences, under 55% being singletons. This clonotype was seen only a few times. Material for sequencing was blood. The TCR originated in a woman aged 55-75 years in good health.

The DNA for the CDR3 is TGTGCCAGCAGCCCCCGACTAGCGGAGAGCACAGATACGCAGTATTTT. Protein product: CASSPRLAESTDTQYF. V is TRBV7-8 and J is TRBJ2-3; 9 bases line up with TRBD2. The CDR3 is 16 amino acids. Germline CDR1 and CDR2: SGHVS and FQNEAQ. V shed 5 bases and J 0 bases; nucleotides not matched to a gene: 6. Using reference TRBV7-8 and TRBJ2-3 for the parts outside the CDR3, the full variable domain is GAGVSQSPRYKVAKRGQDVALRCDPISGHVSLFWYQQALGQGPEFLTYFQNEAQLDKSGLPSDRFFAERPEGSVSTLKIQRTQQEDSAVYLCASSPRLAESTDTQYFGPGTRLTVL.